One sample yielded the 18 T cell receptor beta chains listed below, sequenced in a study of blood T cell repertoires in COVID-19. Sequencing used immunoSEQ multiplex PCR; TCRdb keeps in-frame clones, though not all of them. The sample contains 300,000 to 450,000 clones, over 75% of which appear only once. The sample was PBMCs or T cells enriched from blood (not recorded which). The source of these receptors is a man younger than 40 who had recovered from COVID-19.

The rearrangement links TRBV3-1 (or the pseudogene TRBV3-2) to TRBJ1-6, with TRBD1 matching 10 bases. Germline-derived CDR1 and CDR2 are LGHDT and YNNKEL (reference sequence). The CDR3 contains 14 residues. Trimming at V came to 4 bases and at J to 12 bases, leaving 6 bases not matched to a gene. In DNA, the CDR3 is TGTGCCAGCAGCCCGGGACAGGGGTTATTACCCCTCCACTTT. Translation gives CASSPGQGLLPLHF.

The chain carries TRBV9 and TRBJ2-7, with D perhaps TRBD1 (6 bases). Per germline, CDR1 SGDLS and CDR2 YYNGEE. V was shortened by 4 bases and J by 1 base, with 18 bases between the two germline ends. The CDR3 consists of 16 residues. The CDR3 nucleotides are TGTGCCAGCAGCCCGCAAGGGGGTTCACTTTCCTACGAGCAGTACTTC. This codes for CASSPQGGSLSYEQYF.

This clone appeared a single time. This chain links TRBV30 with TRBJ1-5; no reliable D call. The CDR3 is made up of 13 amino acids. Germline V gene sequence: CDR1 GTSNPN, CDR2 SVGIG (reference sequence). V was clipped by 2 bases and J by 0 bases, with 5 bases between them. The CDR3 bases are TGTGCCTGGAGTTATAGTAGCAATCAGCCCCAGCATTTT. Protein sequence: CAWSYSSNQPQHF.

The chain employs TRBV5-1 and TRBJ2-7; TRBD2 might be the D (5 bases). This CDR3 has 13 amino acids. CDR1 and CDR2 from the germline V gene are SGHRS and YFSETQ. V lost 5 bases, J lost 2 bases, and 11 bases lay in between. The CDR3 reads CASRSGSTYEQYF. The CDR3, as DNA: TGCGCCAGCAGGTCGGGGTCAACCTACGAGCAGTACTTC.

The chain carries TRBV30 and TRBJ1-4; D unclear. CDR1 GTSNPN and CDR2 SVGIG come from the germline V gene (reference sequence). The V end was cut by 0 bases, the J end by 8 bases, with 7 bases between. The CDR3 totals 12 residues. The CDR3, as DNA: TGTGCCTGGAGTGTACAATCCGAAAAACTGTTTTTT. Translating it yields CAWSVQSEKLFF.

The gene calls are TRBV6-2 or TRBV6-3 and TRBJ2-7, with D unresolved. Trimming took off 6 bases at V and 5 bases at J, with 8 bases between the two ends. Germline V CDR1 and CDR2: MNHEY, SVGEGT. The CDR3 spans 11 residues. The CDR3 sequence: CASSPFNEQYF. For the CDR3, the DNA is TGTGCCAGCAGCCCGTTCAACGAGCAGTACTTC.

J is TRBJ1-4 and V is TRBV15; 9 bases fit TRBD1. The CDR3 covers 16 residues. The V and J ends lost 2 bases and 7 bases, in that order; junction bases with no gene match: 8. Germline V gene sequence: CDR1 LNHNV, CDR2 YYDKDF (reference sequence). CDR3 nucleotide sequence: TGTGCCACCAGCAGAAAACCGGGACAGGGAGGTGAAAAACTGTTTTTT. Protein: CATSRKPGQGGEKLFF.

This clone was counted a few times. This chain links TRBV27 with TRBJ1-5; D gene uncertain. This CDR3 spans 13 amino acids. The V end lost 0 bases, the J end lost 4 bases, and 4 bases lay between the germline ends. The germline CDR1 and CDR2 sequences are MNHEY and SMNVEV (reference sequence). The CDR3, as DNA: TGTGCCAGCAGTTTATCGAGGAATCAGCCCCAGCATTTT. Amino acids: CASSLSRNQPQHF.

V gene TRBV7-9 combines with J gene TRBJ1-2; no clear D. Germline V gene sequence: CDR1 SEHNR, CDR2 FQNEAQ (reference sequence). The V and J ends lost 5 bases and 13 bases respectively, with 14 bases between them. The CDR3 contains 11 residues. Here the CDR3 reads CASSQSGTFTF. CDR3 sequence (DNA): TGTGCCAGCAGCCAATCGGGAACCTTCACCTTC.

CDR3 in amino acids: CASSEGLASNEQFF. CDR3 DNA sequence: TGCGCCAGCAGTGAGGGGCTAGCGAGTAATGAGCAGTTCTTC. This chain links TRBV10-1 with TRBJ2-1, with a possible D match to TRBD2 (6 bases). Germline V CDR1 and CDR2: WNHNN, SYGVQD (reference sequence). V dropped 2 bases and J dropped 7 bases, with 12 bases sitting between them. The CDR3 length is 14 residues.

The chain joins TRBV7-9 to TRBJ1-4; D gene ambiguous. The CDR3 is 14 amino acids. V lost 1 base and J lost 4, with 7 bases in between. Per germline, CDR1 SEHNR and CDR2 FQNEAQ (reference sequence). This chain's CDR3 is CASSLVAFNEKLFF. CDR3 DNA: TGTGCCAGCAGCTTAGTGGCCTTTAATGAAAAACTGTTTTTT.

The rearrangement links TRBV12-3 or TRBV12-4 to TRBJ2-2, with a weak D call TRBD2 (5 bases). V was pared by 7 bases and J by 3 bases, with 9 bases between. CDR3 length: 13 amino acids. The CDR3 nucleotides are TGTGCCAGCACCCCACTAGACACCGGGGAGCTGTTTTTT. Translation: CASTPLDTGELFF.

The rearrangement links TRBV27 to TRBJ2-1; D perhaps matches TRBD2 (7 bases). This CDR3 is built from 17 residues. The germline V gene has CDR1 MNHEY and CDR2 SMNVEV (reference sequence). V was clipped by 4 bases and J by 7 bases, with 23 bases between them. The CDR3 DNA reads TGTGCCAGCAGTTCTATAGTTGGGCGGGGGCGCGAAAATGAGCAGTTCTTC. Translated: CASSSIVGRGRENEQFF.

V gene TRBV19 combines with J gene TRBJ1-5; weak D call: TRBD1 (6 bases). Germline CDR1 and CDR2: LNHDA and SQIVND (reference sequence). The CDR3 runs 14 residues. Trimming stripped 9 bases from V and 1 base from J, with 13 bases between. CDR3 DNA sequence: TGTGCCAGCTCAGGGGTCGGGAGCAATCAGCCCCAGCATTTT. This translates into CASSGVGSNQPQHF.

The chain couples TRBV24-1 to TRBJ2-1; TRBD1 matches 7 bases. V lost 2 bases, J lost 0 bases, and 12 bases stayed unmatched. The germline V gene has CDR1 KGHDR and CDR2 SFDVKD. The CDR3 runs 19 residues. This CDR3 is CATSDSTPGGLSSYNEQFF. CDR3 DNA: TGTGCCACCAGTGATTCGACTCCAGGGGGTCTTAGCTCCTACAATGAGCAGTTCTTC.

The CDR3 coding sequence is TGTGCCATCAGTGAGAGGGGAAGAGAGCAGCCCCAGCATTTT. Its protein is CAISERGREQPQHF. The gene calls are TRBV10-3 and TRBJ1-5, with a tentative D call TRBD1 (5 bases). Trimming pared 2 bases from V and 7 bases from J, leaving 12 bases between. The germline CDR1 and CDR2 sequences are ENHRY and SYGVKD. The CDR3 is 14 residues long.

This chain connects TRBV29-1 to TRBJ2-2, with a tentative D call TRBD1 (5 bases). The CDR3 consists of 14 residues. Germline loops: CDR1 SQVTM, CDR2 ANQGSEA. Trimming took 3 bases from V and 1 from J, leaving 9 bases between them. CDR3: CSVDPGRNTGELFF. The CDR3 DNA reads TGCAGCGTTGATCCAGGGCGGAACACCGGGGAGCTGTTTTTT.

V and J are TRBV24-1 and TRBJ2-3, with a weak D call TRBD1 (5 bases). Germline CDR1 and CDR2: KGHDR and SFDVKD. Trimming removed 3 bases at V and 4 bases at J, with 10 bases between. The CDR3 consists of 14 residues. The CDR3 coding sequence is TGTGCCACCAGTGATCCTCGCAGGGCAGATACGCAGTATTTT. This encodes CATSDPRRADTQYF.